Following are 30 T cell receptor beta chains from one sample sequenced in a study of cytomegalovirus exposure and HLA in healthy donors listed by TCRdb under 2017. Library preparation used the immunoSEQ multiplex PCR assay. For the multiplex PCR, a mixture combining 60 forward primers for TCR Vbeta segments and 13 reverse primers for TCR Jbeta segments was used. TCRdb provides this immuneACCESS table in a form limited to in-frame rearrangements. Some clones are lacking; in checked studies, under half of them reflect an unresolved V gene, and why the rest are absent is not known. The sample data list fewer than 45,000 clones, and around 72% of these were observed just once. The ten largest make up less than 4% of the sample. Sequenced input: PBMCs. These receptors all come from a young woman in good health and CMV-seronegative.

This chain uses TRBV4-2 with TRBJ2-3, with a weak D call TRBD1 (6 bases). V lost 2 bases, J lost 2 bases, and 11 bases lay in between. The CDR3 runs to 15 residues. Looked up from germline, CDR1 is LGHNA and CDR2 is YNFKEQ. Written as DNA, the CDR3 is TGTGCCAGCAGCCAACCGGACAGAAACACAGATACGCAGTATTTT. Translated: CASSQPDRNTDTQYF.

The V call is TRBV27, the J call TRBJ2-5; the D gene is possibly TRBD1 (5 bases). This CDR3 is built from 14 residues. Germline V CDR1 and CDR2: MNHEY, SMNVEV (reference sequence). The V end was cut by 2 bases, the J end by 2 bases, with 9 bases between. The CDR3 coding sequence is TGTGCCAGCAGTTTAGGCAGGGATCAAGAGACCCAGTACTTC. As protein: CASSLGRDQETQYF.

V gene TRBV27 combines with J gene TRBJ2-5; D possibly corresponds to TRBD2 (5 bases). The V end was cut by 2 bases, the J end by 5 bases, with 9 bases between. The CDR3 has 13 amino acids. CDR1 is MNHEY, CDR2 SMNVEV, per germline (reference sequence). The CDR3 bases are TGTGCCAGCAGTTTAGGCCCTAGCGAGACCCAGTACTTC. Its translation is CASSLGPSETQYF.

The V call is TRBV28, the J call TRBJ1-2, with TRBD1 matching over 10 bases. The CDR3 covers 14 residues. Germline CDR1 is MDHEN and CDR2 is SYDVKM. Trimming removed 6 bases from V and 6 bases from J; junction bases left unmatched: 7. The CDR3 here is CASSSGTGVNGYTF. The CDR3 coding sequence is TGTGCCAGCAGCTCCGGGACAGGGGTAAATGGCTACACCTTC.

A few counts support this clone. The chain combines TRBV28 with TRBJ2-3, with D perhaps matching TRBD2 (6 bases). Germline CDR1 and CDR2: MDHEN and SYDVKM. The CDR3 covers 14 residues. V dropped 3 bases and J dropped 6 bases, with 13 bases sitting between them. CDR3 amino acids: CASSFDTSKDTQYF. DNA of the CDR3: TGTGCCAGCAGTTTTGATACTAGCAAGGATACGCAGTATTTT.

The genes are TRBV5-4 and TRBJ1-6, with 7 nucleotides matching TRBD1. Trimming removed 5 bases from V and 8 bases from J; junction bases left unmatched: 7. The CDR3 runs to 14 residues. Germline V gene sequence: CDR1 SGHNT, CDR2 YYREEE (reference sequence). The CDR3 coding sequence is TGTGCCAGCAGGGCGGGACAGATGGATTCACCCCTCCACTTT. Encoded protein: CASRAGQMDSPLHF.

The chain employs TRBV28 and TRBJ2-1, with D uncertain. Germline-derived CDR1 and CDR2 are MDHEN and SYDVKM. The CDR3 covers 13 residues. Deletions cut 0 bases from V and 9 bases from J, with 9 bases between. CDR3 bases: TGTGCCAGCAGTTTATGGGCCGGCGGTGAGCAGTTCTTC. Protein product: CASSLWAGGEQFF.

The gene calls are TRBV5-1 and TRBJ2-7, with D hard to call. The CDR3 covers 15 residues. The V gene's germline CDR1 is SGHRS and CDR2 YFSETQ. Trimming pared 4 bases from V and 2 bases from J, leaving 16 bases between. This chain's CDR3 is CASSPRSSEPYEQYF. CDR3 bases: TGCGCCAGCAGCCCCCGCTCCAGCGAGCCCTACGAGCAGTACTTC.

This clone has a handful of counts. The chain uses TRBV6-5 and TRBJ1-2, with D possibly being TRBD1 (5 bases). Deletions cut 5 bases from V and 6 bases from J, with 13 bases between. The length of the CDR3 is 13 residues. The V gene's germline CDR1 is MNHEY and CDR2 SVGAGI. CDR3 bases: TGTGCCAGCAGTAGGCAGGGAAGGGATGGCTACACCTTC. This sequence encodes CASSRQGRDGYTF.

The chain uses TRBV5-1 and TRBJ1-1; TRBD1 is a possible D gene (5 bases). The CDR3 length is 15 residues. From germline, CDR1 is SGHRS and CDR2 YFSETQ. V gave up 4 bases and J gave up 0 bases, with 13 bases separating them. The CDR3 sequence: CASSPFQGMNTEAFF. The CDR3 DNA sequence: TGCGCCAGCAGCCCATTTCAGGGCATGAACACTGAAGCTTTCTTT.

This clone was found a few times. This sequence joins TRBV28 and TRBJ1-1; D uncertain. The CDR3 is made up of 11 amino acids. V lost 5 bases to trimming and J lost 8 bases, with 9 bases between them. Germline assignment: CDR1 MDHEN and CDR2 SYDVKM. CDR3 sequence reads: CASSPAGEAFF. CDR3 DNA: TGTGCCAGCAGTCCGGCCGGGGAAGCTTTCTTT. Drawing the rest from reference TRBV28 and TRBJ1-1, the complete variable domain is DVKVTQSSRYLVKRTGEKVFLECVQDMDHENMFWYRQDPGLGLRLIYFSYDVKMKEKGDIPEGYSVSREKKERFSLILESASTNQTSMYLCASSPAGEAFFGQGTRLTVV.

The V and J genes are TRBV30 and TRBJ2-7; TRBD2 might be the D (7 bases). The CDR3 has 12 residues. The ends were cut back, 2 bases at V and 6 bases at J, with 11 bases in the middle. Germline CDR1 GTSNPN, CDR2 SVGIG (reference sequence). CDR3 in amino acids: CAWSSGGREQYF. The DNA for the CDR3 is TGTGCCTGGAGTTCGGGGGGCCGCGAGCAGTACTTC.

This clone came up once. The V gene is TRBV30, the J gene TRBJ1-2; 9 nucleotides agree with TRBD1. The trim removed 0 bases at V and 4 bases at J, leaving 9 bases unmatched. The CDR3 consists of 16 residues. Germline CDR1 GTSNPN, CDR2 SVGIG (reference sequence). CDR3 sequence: CAWSVLTGGIIYGYTF. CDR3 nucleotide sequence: TGTGCCTGGAGTGTATTAACAGGGGGCATAATCTATGGCTACACCTTC.

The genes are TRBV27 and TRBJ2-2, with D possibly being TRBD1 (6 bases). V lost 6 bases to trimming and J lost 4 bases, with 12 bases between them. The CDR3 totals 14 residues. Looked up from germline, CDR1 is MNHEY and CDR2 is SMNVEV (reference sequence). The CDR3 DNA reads TGTGCCAGCAGCACCCCCAGGGGCACCGGGGAGCTGTTTTTT. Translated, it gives CASSTPRGTGELFF.

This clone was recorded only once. CDR3 sequence (DNA): TGCAGCGCCCAACGACTGGGCGGGGAGCAGTTCTTC. It translates to CSAQRLGGEQFF. This chain links TRBV29-1 with TRBJ2-1; D is perhaps TRBD2 (5 bases). CDR3 length: 12 amino acids. Trimming pared 7 bases from V and 10 bases from J, leaving 17 bases between. Germline V gene sequence: CDR1 SQVTM, CDR2 ANQGSEA.

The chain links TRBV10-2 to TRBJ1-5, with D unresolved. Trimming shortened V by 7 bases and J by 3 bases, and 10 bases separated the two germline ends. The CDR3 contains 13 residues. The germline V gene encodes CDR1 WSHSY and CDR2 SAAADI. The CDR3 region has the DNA TGCGCCAGCACTATATCATACAATCAGCCCCAGCATTTT. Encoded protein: CASTISYNQPQHF.

CDR3 in amino acids: CASSGSYEQYF. The CDR3 region has the DNA TGCGCCAGTAGCGGGAGCTACGAGCAGTACTTC. The chain combines TRBV5-1 with TRBJ2-7, with 9 bases fitting TRBD2. The J segment lost 3 bases and the V segment lost 8 bases, leaving 0 bases of the junction unmatched. CDR1 and CDR2 (germline): SGHRS, YFSETQ. The CDR3 loop spans 11 amino acids. Filled out from reference TRBV5-1 and TRBJ2-7, the complete variable domain reads KAGVTQTPRYLIKTRGQQVTLSCSPISGHRSVSWYQQTPGQGLQFLFEYFSETQRNKGNFPGRFSGRQFSNSRSEMNVSTLELGDSALYLCASSGSYEQYFGPGTRLTVT.

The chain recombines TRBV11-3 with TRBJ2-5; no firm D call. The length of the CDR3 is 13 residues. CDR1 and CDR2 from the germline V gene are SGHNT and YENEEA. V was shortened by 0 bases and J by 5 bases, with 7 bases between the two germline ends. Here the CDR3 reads CASSLEGSETQYF. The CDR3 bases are TGTGCCAGCAGCTTAGAGGGCTCGGAGACCCAGTACTTC.

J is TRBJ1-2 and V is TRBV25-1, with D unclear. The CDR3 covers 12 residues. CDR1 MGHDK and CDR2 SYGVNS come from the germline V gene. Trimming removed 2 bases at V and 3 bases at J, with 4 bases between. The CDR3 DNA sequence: TGTGCCAGCAGTGAACAGGACTATGGCTACACCTTC. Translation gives CASSEQDYGYTF.

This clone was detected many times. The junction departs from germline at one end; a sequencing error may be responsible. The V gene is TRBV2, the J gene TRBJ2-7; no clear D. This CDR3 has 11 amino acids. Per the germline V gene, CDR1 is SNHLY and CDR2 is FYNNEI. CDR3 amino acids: CASSEAAASHF. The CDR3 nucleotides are TGTGCCAGCAGTGAAGCGGCGGCCTCACACTTC.

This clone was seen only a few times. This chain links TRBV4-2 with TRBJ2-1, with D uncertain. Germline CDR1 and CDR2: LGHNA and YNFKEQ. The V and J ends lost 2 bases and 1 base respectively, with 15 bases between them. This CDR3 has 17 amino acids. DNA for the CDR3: TGTGCCAGCAGCCAAACCCCCGAGACTCTATCCTACAATGAGCAGTTCTTC. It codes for CASSQTPETLSYNEQFF.

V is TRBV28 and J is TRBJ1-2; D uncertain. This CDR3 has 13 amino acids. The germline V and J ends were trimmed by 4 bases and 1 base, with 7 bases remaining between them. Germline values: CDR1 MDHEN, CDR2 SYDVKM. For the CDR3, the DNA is TGTGCCAGCAGTTCCGGGGTTAACTATGGCTACACCTTC. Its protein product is CASSSGVNYGYTF.

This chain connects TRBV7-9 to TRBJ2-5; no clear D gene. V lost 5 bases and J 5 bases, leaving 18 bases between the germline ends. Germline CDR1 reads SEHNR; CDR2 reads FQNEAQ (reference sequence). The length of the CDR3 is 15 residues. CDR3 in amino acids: CASSREPPRWETQYF. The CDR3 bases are TGTGCCAGCAGCCGCGAGCCCCCACGATGGGAGACCCAGTACTTC.

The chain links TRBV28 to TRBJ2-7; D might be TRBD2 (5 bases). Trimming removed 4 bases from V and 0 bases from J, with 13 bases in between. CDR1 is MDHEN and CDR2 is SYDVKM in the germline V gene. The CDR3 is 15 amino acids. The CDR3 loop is CASSSPLGFSYEQYF. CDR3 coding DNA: TGTGCCAGCAGTTCGCCACTAGGATTCTCCTACGAGCAGTACTTC.

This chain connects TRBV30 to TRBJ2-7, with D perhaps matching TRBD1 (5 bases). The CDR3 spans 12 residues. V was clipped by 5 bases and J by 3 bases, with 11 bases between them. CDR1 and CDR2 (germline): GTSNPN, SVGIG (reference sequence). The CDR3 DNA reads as TGTGCCTGGGGGGCCGAAGGCTACGAGCAGTACTTC. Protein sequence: CAWGAEGYEQYF.

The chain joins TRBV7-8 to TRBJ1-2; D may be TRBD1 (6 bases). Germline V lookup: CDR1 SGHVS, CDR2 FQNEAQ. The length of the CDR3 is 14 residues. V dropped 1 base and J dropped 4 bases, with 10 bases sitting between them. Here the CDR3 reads CASSLEGGGYGYTF. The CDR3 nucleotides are TGTGCCAGCAGCTTAGAGGGGGGGGGCTATGGCTACACCTTC.

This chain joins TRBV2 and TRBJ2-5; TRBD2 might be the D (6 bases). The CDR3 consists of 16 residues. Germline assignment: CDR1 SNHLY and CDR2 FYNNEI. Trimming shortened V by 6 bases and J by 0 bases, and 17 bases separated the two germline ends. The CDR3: CASRKTGREYQETQYF. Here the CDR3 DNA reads TGTGCCAGCAGAAAAACCGGACGGGAGTACCAAGAGACCCAGTACTTC. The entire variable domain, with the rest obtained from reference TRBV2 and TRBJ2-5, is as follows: EPEVTQTPSHQVTQMGQEVILRCVPISNHLYFYWYRQILGQKVEFLVSFYNNEISEKSEIFDDQFSVERPDGSNFTLKIRSTKLEDSAMYFCASRKTGREYQETQYFGPGTRLLVL.

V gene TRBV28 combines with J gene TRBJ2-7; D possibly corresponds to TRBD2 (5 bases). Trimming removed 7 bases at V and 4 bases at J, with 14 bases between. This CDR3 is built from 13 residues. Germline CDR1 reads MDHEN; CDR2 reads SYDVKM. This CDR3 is CASTMTMLYEQYF. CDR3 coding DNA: TGTGCCAGCACCATGACTATGCTGTACGAGCAGTACTTC.

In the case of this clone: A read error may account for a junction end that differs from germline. CDR3 coding DNA: TGTGCCAGCAGTTTAGCTCCGGGGTCCTCTTCATATTTT. Amino acids: CASSLAPGSSSYF. The V and J genes are TRBV7-9 and TRBJ1-3; D gene uncertain. This CDR3 spans 13 amino acids. The germline V gene has CDR1 SEHNR and CDR2 FQNEAQ (reference sequence).

CDR3 coding DNA: TGCAGCGTTGAAATGGGCAGCCTGATGGAGCAGTTCTTC. It codes for CSVEMGSLMEQFF. V gene TRBV29-1 combines with J gene TRBJ2-1; D gene unclear. Per germline, CDR1 SQVTM and CDR2 ANQGSEA. V lost 2 bases to trimming and J lost 10 bases, with 15 bases between them. The CDR3 is 13 amino acids.